These 25 T cell receptor beta chains originate from one sample sequenced in a study of cytomegalovirus exposure and HLA in healthy donors. 13 Jbeta primers and 60 Vbeta primers were used for the PCR. Produced via immunoSEQ multiplex PCR; TCRdb's table is partial and in-frame only. The sample consists of about 120,000 clones, 55% to 65% of them appearing once. Specimen: PBMCs. The source is a man aged 35-49 years in good health and CMV-seropositive.

This sequence joins TRBV29-1 and TRBJ2-3; a possible D gene is TRBD2 (8 bases). This CDR3 has 15 residues. Trimming took off 5 bases at V and 1 base at J, with 16 bases between the two ends. The germline V gene encodes CDR1 SQVTM and CDR2 ANQGSEA. As DNA, the CDR3 is TGCAGCGTTACCCCGGGAGGGGGCGGCACAGATACGCAGTATTTT. It codes for CSVTPGGGGTDTQYF.

The CDR3 reads CASSLLAGIETQYF. CDR3 DNA: TGTGCCAGCAGTCTTCTAGCGGGCATAGAGACCCAGTACTTC. The rearrangement uses TRBV6-5 and TRBJ2-5; TRBD2 matches at 8 bases. CDR3 length equals 14 residues. V trimming: 5 bases; J trimming: 4 bases; junction bases outside the gene matches: 6. Germline V gene data show CDR1 as MNHEY and CDR2 as SVGAGI.

In DNA form, the CDR3 reads TGTGCCAGCCGAGGTTTACAGGGAAGTCAGCCCCAGCATTTT. It yields the protein CASRGLQGSQPQHF. The chain has TRBV28 and TRBJ1-5; D is possibly TRBD1 (6 bases). Looked up from germline, CDR1 is MDHEN and CDR2 is SYDVKM. Trimming took 8 bases from V and 6 from J, leaving 17 bases between them. This CDR3 spans 14 amino acids.

The rearrangement uses TRBV4-1 and TRBJ2-1, with 11 bases identical to TRBD2. The CDR3 runs 16 residues. Per germline, CDR1 MGHRA and CDR2 YSYEKL. The V segment lost 1 base and the J segment 6 bases; nucleotides outside the gene matches: 5. CDR3 nucleotide sequence: TGCGCCAGCAGCCAAGGACTAGCGGGAAGGAGCAATGAGCAGTTCTTC. It yields the protein CASSQGLAGRSNEQFF.

This rearrangement joins TRBV30 to TRBJ1-2; perhaps TRBD1 as D (5 bases). V lost 2 bases and J 4 bases, leaving 8 bases between the germline ends. The CDR3 length is 12 residues. The germline V gene has CDR1 GTSNPN and CDR2 SVGIG (reference sequence). The CDR3 loop is CAWSPGPYGYTF. The DNA of the CDR3 is TGTGCCTGGAGTCCAGGGCCCTATGGCTACACCTTC.

V usage is TRBV5-1 and J usage is TRBJ2-2; 7 bases are a match to TRBD2. The CDR3 spans 13 residues. Germline trimming cut 5 bases from V and 5 bases from J; bases unmatched to any gene: 3. In germline, CDR1 is SGHRS, CDR2 YFSETQ. For the CDR3, the DNA is TGCGCCAGCAGGCTTAGCGGGACCGGGGAGCTGTTTTTT. This codes for CASRLSGTGELFF.

The J gene is TRBJ1-5, the V gene TRBV27, with TRBD1 matching 7 bases. CDR1 is MNHEY, CDR2 SMNVEV, per germline (reference sequence). V shed 3 bases and J 4 bases; nucleotides not matched to a gene: 6. The CDR3 has 15 amino acids. The CDR3 DNA reads as TGTGCCAGCAGTTTTGAGGGGGCCGGGAATCAGCCCCAGCATTTT. This sequence encodes CASSFEGAGNQPQHF.

V is TRBV25-1 and J is TRBJ1-1, with 7 bases matching TRBD1. Trimming removed 7 bases from V and 2 bases from J; junction bases left unmatched: 7. CDR1 is MGHDK, CDR2 SYGVNS, per germline. The length of the CDR3 is 14 residues. CDR3 bases: TGTGCCAGCACCGCCGGGACAGATAACACTGAAGCTTTCTTT. This encodes CASTAGTDNTEAFF.

The chain couples TRBV19 to TRBJ1-4; tentative D call: TRBD1 (6 bases). This CDR3 region has 16 residues. Germline-derived CDR1 and CDR2 are LNHDA and SQIVND (reference sequence). V was cut by 7 bases and J by 7 bases, with 22 bases left in between. The CDR3 coding sequence is TGTGCCAGTACCCCCGGGCGGGGGGCCGGAGTTGAAAAACTGTTTTTT. It encodes CASTPGRGAGVEKLFF.

The chain links TRBV20-1 to TRBJ1-4; D not certain. V lost 3 bases to trimming and J lost 8 bases, with 4 bases between them. CDR1 DFQATT and CDR2 SNEGSKA come from the germline V gene (reference sequence). This CDR3 is built from 10 residues. CDR3 in amino acids: CSARREKLFF. The DNA for the CDR3 is TGCAGTGCTAGGCGGGAAAAACTGTTTTTT.

The sample holds a few counts of this clone. The chain is built from TRBV25-1 and TRBJ1-2, with TRBD1 identical over 7 bases. Trimming took 2 bases from V and 0 from J; bases not matched to a gene: 6. The CDR3 length is 16 residues. Germline V gene sequence: CDR1 MGHDK, CDR2 SYGVNS. Here the CDR3 DNA reads TGTGCCAGCAGTGAAGGGACAGAGAGGCCTAACTATGGCTACACCTTC. It codes for CASSEGTERPNYGYTF.

The chain uses TRBV10-1 and TRBJ2-2; TRBD1 matches at 9 bases. V dropped 7 bases and J dropped 2; count of bases not matched to a gene: 5. The germline CDR1 and CDR2 sequences are WNHNN and SYGVQD (reference sequence). This CDR3 contains 15 residues. The CDR3 here is CASNSGQGNTGELFF. In nucleotides, the CDR3 is TGCGCCAGCAATTCGGGACAGGGTAACACCGGGGAGCTGTTTTTT.

As concerns this clone: The conserved phenylalanine or tryptophan normally closing the CDR3 is absent here, so this likely arose from a read error. The chain recombines TRBV6-1 with TRBJ1-6; the match to TRBD1 covers 9 bases. Germline CDR1 and CDR2: MNHNS and SASEGT. The CDR3 loop spans 15 amino acids. V lost 5 bases and J lost 5; bases outside the gene matches: 4. CDR3 in amino acids: CASSHRQGDNSPLHL. CDR3 nucleotides: TGTGCCAGCAGTCATAGACAGGGGGATAATTCACCCCTCCACCTT.

The chain combines TRBV10-3 with TRBJ2-3; TRBD2 aligns across 8 bases. The germline gives CDR1 ENHRY, CDR2 SYGVKD. J gave up 6 bases and V 4 bases, and 9 bases lay outside the gene matches. The CDR3 is made up of 15 amino acids. The CDR3 region is CAISVAGPPADTQYF. CDR3 DNA sequence: TGTGCCATCAGTGTAGCGGGGCCTCCTGCGGATACGCAGTATTTT.

This clone was counted a single time. This same CDR3 is encoded by further DNA sequences in the sample. J is TRBJ2-5 and V is TRBV5-6; the D is unclear. This CDR3 has 13 residues. V was trimmed by 2 bases and J by 5 bases, leaving 10 bases between them. The germline V gene has CDR1 SGHDT and CDR2 YYEEEE. In DNA form, the CDR3 reads TGTGCCAGCAGCTTTGTCCCGGAGGAGACCCAGTACTTC. As protein: CASSFVPEETQYF.

This clone has just a few counts. V is TRBV29-1 and J is TRBJ1-1, with a tentative D call TRBD1 (5 bases). Trimming left V 8 bases short and J 2 bases short, with 18 bases between. The CDR3 contains 14 residues. Looked up from germline, CDR1 is SQVTM and CDR2 is ANQGSEA. This CDR3 reads CSSREQSSNTEAFF. As DNA, the CDR3 is TGCAGCAGCAGGGAACAATCCTCTAACACTGAAGCTTTCTTT.

This clone was seen a few times. The V call is TRBV20-1, the J call TRBJ2-3; D is unresolved. The CDR3 has 11 amino acids. Germline CDR1 reads DFQATT; CDR2 reads SNEGSKA (reference sequence). Between the trimmed V and J ends, which lost 3 bases and 8 bases, there was a span of 9 bases. The CDR3, as DNA: TGCAGTGCTAGTACGCCGGGTACGCAGTATTTT. Its protein product is CSASTPGTQYF.

This clone has only a few counts. The chain recombines TRBV4-1 with TRBJ1-5, with TRBD1 as a possible D gene (6 bases). Trimming cost V 4 bases and J 6 bases, with 22 bases left between them. Germline CDR1 is MGHRA and CDR2 is YSYEKL. The CDR3 consists of 17 residues. The CDR3 coding sequence is TGCGCCAGCAGCCGAGGAAGCGGGGGACAATGGGGTCAGCCCCAGCATTTT. It codes for CASSRGSGGQWGQPQHF.

The rearrangement uses TRBV9 and TRBJ1-3; D is possibly TRBD1 (6 bases). V gave up 0 bases and J gave up 2 bases, with 12 bases separating them. This CDR3 has 16 residues. Germline-derived CDR1 and CDR2 are SGDLS and YYNGEE. CDR3 coding DNA: TGTGCCAGCAGCGTAGGGGTGTCAGGGGCTGGAAACACCATATATTTT. It translates to CASSVGVSGAGNTIYF.

This clone was recorded once. The chain employs TRBV30 and TRBJ1-2; D is possibly TRBD1 (6 bases). This CDR3 has 13 residues. Trimming cost V 3 bases and J 4 bases, with 12 bases left between them. Germline CDR1 and CDR2: GTSNPN and SVGIG (reference sequence). The chain's CDR3 is CAWSPGQIYGYTF. The CDR3 DNA sequence: TGTGCCTGGAGCCCGGGACAAATCTATGGCTACACCTTC.

This rearrangement joins TRBV18 to TRBJ2-5; D gene ambiguous. Trimming removed 1 base at V and 3 bases at J, with 6 bases between. From germline, CDR1 is KGHSH and CDR2 LQKENI. The CDR3 contains 13 residues. This CDR3 reads CASSPRQEETQYF. The CDR3 nucleotides are TGTGCCAGCTCACCACGTCAGGAAGAGACCCAGTACTTC.

A single count supports this clone. V gene TRBV2 combines with J gene TRBJ1-1; 8 bases align to TRBD1. CDR1 is SNHLY and CDR2 is FYNNEI in the germline V gene. CDR3 length equals 15 residues. J was trimmed by 1 base and V by 2 bases; bases with no gene match: 3. The CDR3 coding sequence is TGTGCCAGCAGTGAACAGGGGGCTGGGAACACTGAAGCTTTCTTT. Translated, it gives CASSEQGAGNTEAFF. The variable domain in full, with the rest retrieved from reference TRBV2 and TRBJ1-1, is EPEVTQTPSHQVTQMGQEVILRCVPISNHLYFYWYRQILGQKVEFLVSFYNNEISEKSEIFDDQFSVERPDGSNFTLKIRSTKLEDSAMYFCASSEQGAGNTEAFFGQGTRLTVV.

The rearrangement joins TRBV4-1 to TRBJ2-3; D is ambiguous. Trimming pared 5 bases from V and 4 bases from J, leaving 7 bases between. CDR3 size: 12 residues. Looked up from germline, CDR1 is MGHRA and CDR2 is YSYEKL. As DNA, the CDR3 is TGCGCCAGCAGCACAACAGCAGATACGCAGTATTTT. Protein: CASSTTADTQYF.

The V call is TRBV25-1, the J call TRBJ2-5; 9 bases are a match to TRBD2. CDR3 length equals 15 residues. The germline gives CDR1 MGHDK, CDR2 SYGVNS. The V gene end was trimmed by 2 bases and the J gene end by 0 bases; junction bases not matched to a gene: 1. CDR3 nucleotide sequence: TGTGCCAGCAGTGAACTAGCGGGGTACCAAGAGACCCAGTACTTC. Its protein product is CASSELAGYQETQYF.

This clone was detected a few times. DNA of the CDR3: TGTGCCAGCAGCTCCCCCCCAGGGGGCCTCTCCTACGAGCAGTACTTC. It encodes CASSSPPGGLSYEQYF. The chain carries TRBV9 and TRBJ2-7, with 8 bases matching TRBD1. CDR1 is SGDLS and CDR2 is YYNGEE in the germline V gene. V dropped 4 bases and J dropped 0; count of bases not matched to a gene: 9. The CDR3 sequence is 16 residues long.